This TCR beta chain was captured in a study of T cell changes during pregnancy in multiple sclerosis. TCRdb keeps only in-frame clones here, not all; method: immunoSEQ multiplex PCR. This table has tens of thousands of clones, about 92% appearing once. Germline V gene sequence: CDR1 SGHKS, CDR2 YYEKEE (reference sequence). Trimming pared 4 bases from V and 2 bases from J, leaving 13 bases between. The CDR3 loop spans 14 amino acids. This sample comprised peripheral blood, obtained in the second trimester of pregnancy. This sequence was found in a female donor with multiple sclerosis, enrolled in a pregnancy study. The chain employs TRBV5-5 and TRBJ2-7; D is possibly TRBD2 (5 bases). CDR3 loop: CASSVEGIPYEQYF. The CDR3 nucleotides read TGTGCCAGCAGCGTAGAGGGAATCCCCTACGAGCAGTACTTC.